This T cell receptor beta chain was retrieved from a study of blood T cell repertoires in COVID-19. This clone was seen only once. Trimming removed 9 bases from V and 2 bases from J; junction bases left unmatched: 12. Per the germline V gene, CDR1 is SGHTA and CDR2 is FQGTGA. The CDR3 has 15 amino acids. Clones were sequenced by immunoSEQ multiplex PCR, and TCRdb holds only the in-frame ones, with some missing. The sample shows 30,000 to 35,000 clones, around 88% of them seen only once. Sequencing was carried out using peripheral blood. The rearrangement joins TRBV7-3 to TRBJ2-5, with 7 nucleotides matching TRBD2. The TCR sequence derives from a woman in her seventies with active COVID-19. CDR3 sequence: CARVKGGGAQETQYF. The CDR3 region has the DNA TGTGCCAGGGTGAAGGGCGGGGGAGCTCAAGAGACCCAGTACTTC.